The next 17 T cell receptor beta chains were all read from a single sample in a study of shared clonotypes between healthy human individuals. Clones were read by immunoSEQ multiplex PCR, and TCRdb kept only the in-frame ones, dropping some. Among some 2.1 million clones, 85% to 95% were seen once, and the ten largest hold approximately 0.13%. The sequencing input was naive CD4+ T cells sorted from blood. Subset: CD45RA+ positively selected. The origin of the receptors is a man younger than 35 in good health.

The chain links TRBV14 to TRBJ2-6; D is perhaps TRBD1 (6 bases). The germline V and J ends were trimmed by 3 bases and 0 bases, with 9 bases remaining between them. CDR1 is SGHDN and CDR2 is FVKESK in the germline V gene. The CDR3 has 16 residues. The CDR3: CASSQIQGSGANVLTF. In nucleotides, the CDR3 is TGTGCCAGCAGCCAGATACAGGGCTCTGGGGCCAACGTCCTGACTTTC.

CDR3 amino acids: CASSIIRGSNQPQHF. In DNA form, the CDR3 reads TGTGCCAGTAGTATAATCAGGGGAAGCAATCAGCCCCAGCATTTT. The rearrangement links TRBV19 to TRBJ1-5, with D tentatively TRBD1 (6 bases). V was trimmed by 2 bases and J by 1 base, leaving 9 bases between them. Per germline, CDR1 LNHDA and CDR2 SQIVND (reference sequence). The CDR3 has 15 amino acids. The variable domain in full, completed from reference TRBV19 and TRBJ1-5, reads DGGITQSPKYLFRKEGQNVTLSCEQNLNHDAMYWYRQDPGQGLRLIYYSQIVNDFQKGDIAEGYSVSREKKESFPLTVTSAQKNPTAFYLCASSIIRGSNQPQHFGDGTRLSIL.

This clone was recorded a few times. The chain uses TRBV7-9 and TRBJ2-5; D call uncertain. The end of the DNA is better explained by TRBJ2-7, so the J call may be wrong. CDR1 is SEHNR and CDR2 is FQNEAQ in the germline V gene (reference sequence). This CDR3 has 15 amino acids. This chain's CDR3 is CASSLGHAGNYEQYF. The CDR3 DNA reads as TGTGCCAGCAGCTTAGGCCACGCAGGCAACTACGAGCAGTACTTC.

This chain joins TRBV5-1 and TRBJ2-7; weak D call: TRBD2 (6 bases). The V end lost 7 bases, the J end lost 2 bases, and 19 bases lay between the germline ends. The germline V gene has CDR1 SGHRS and CDR2 YFSETQ. The CDR3 is made up of 15 amino acids. The CDR3 DNA follows: TGCGCCAGCGGTAAGGAGGGAACCTCTGCCTACGAGCAGTACTTC. Amino acids: CASGKEGTSAYEQYF.

Only one count was recorded for this clone. The rearrangement uses TRBV5-1 and TRBJ2-7; a weak D match, TRBD2 (5 bases). The CDR3 is 14 amino acids. Germline V gene data show CDR1 as SGHRS and CDR2 as YFSETQ. Between the trimmed V and J ends, which lost 7 bases and 4 bases, there was a span of 18 bases. CDR3: CASRAEGGGYEQYF. CDR3 DNA: TGCGCCAGCCGAGCAGAAGGAGGCGGGTACGAGCAGTACTTC.

The V call is TRBV25-1, the J call TRBJ2-3; unclear D gene. CDR3 length: 14 amino acids. Germline V gene data show CDR1 as MGHDK and CDR2 as SYGVNS. Trimming left V 6 bases short and J 0 bases short, with 10 bases between. The CDR3 region is CASSPSTSTDTQYF. DNA for the CDR3: TGTGCCAGCAGCCCATCCACTAGCACAGATACGCAGTATTTT.

The J gene is TRBJ1-5, the V gene TRBV5-1, with TRBD1 matching 11 bases. V shed 0 bases and J 8 bases; nucleotides not matched to a gene: 4. Looked up from germline, CDR1 is SGHRS and CDR2 is YFSETQ. The CDR3 has 15 amino acids. DNA for the CDR3: TGCGCCAGCAGCTTGGATGGACAGGGGGCAAAGCCCCAGCATTTT. Amino acids: CASSLDGQGAKPQHF.

A note on this clone: Different DNA sequences within this sample yield the same CDR3. The chain combines TRBV11-3 with TRBJ2-2; TRBD2 agrees at 7 bases. The ends lost 3 bases at V and 2 bases at J; junction bases unmatched: 3. The CDR3 length is 15 residues. CDR1 and CDR2 (germline): SGHNT, YENEEA. This chain's CDR3 is CASSLAGVNTGELFF. Here the CDR3 DNA reads TGTGCCAGCAGCTTGGCGGGGGTTAACACCGGGGAGCTGTTTTTT.

The rearrangement joins TRBV10-3 to TRBJ2-2, with 7 positions matching TRBD1. This CDR3 has 15 residues. CDR1 and CDR2 from the germline V gene are ENHRY and SYGVKD. V was pared by 4 bases and J by 3 bases, with 5 bases of the junction left unmatched. The CDR3 nucleotides are TGTGCCATCAGTGCCACGACAGGGCACACCGGGGAGCTGTTTTTT. Encoded protein: CAISATTGHTGELFF.

The chain has TRBV2 and TRBJ2-7, with 7 bases matching TRBD1. CDR1 is SNHLY, CDR2 FYNNEI, per germline. J was trimmed by 1 base and V by 10 bases; bases with no gene match: 7. CDR3 size: 13 residues. The CDR3: CATRQGASYEQYF. The CDR3 nucleotides read TGTGCCACTCGACAGGGCGCGTCCTACGAGCAGTACTTC.

This chain joins TRBV7-9 and TRBJ1-5; D ambiguous. Germline V CDR1 and CDR2: SEHNR, FQNEAQ (reference sequence). This CDR3 comprises 14 residues. With 5 bases removed from V and 0 bases from J, the gap between germline ends came to 8 bases. The CDR3 nucleotides are TGTGCCAGCAGCCGCGGATTTAGCAATCAGCCCCAGCATTTT. Translation gives CASSRGFSNQPQHF.

The genes are TRBV6-5 and TRBJ2-1; 8 nucleotides agree with TRBD2. In germline, CDR1 is MNHEY, CDR2 SVGAGI. The CDR3 has 15 amino acids. V lost 6 bases to trimming and J lost 5 bases; unmatched junction nucleotides: 9. CDR3 nucleotides: TGTGCCAGCAGCTTGAGGCTAGCGGGCCACAATGAGCAGTTCTTC. This gives the protein CASSLRLAGHNEQFF.

With regard to this clone: At one boundary the junction diverges from the germline segment, which might be a read error. The identical CDR3 is also encoded by other nucleotide sequences in the sample. This chain uses TRBV10-2 with TRBJ1-5; D remains ambiguous. The CDR3 runs to 12 residues. The germline CDR1 and CDR2 sequences are WSHSY and SAAADI. CDR3 in amino acids: CASSESNQPQHF. CDR3 sequence (DNA): TGCGCCAGCAGTGAGTCCAATCAACCCCAGCATTTT.

CDR3 coding DNA: TGCGCCAGCAGCTGGGGACTAGCGGGCCTCTACAATGAGCAGTTCTTC. This translates into CASSWGLAGLYNEQFF. The J gene is TRBJ2-1, the V gene TRBV5-1; 12 bases match TRBD2. Germline V gives CDR1 SGHRS, CDR2 YFSETQ. The CDR3 contains 16 residues. V trimming: 3 bases; J trimming: 3 bases; junction bases outside the gene matches: 4.

With respect to this clone: At the DNA level, this CDR3 is encoded by other sequences in the same sample as well. The chain has TRBV5-1 and TRBJ2-5; TRBD1 matches 9 bases. Germline CDR1 SGHRS, CDR2 YFSETQ. Trimming removed 4 bases from V and 4 bases from J; junction bases left unmatched: 5. The CDR3 contains 14 residues. The CDR3 coding sequence is TGCGCCAGCAGCCAAGGACAGGGGCGAGAGACCCAGTACTTC. Translating it yields CASSQGQGRETQYF.

V usage is TRBV7-8 and J usage is TRBJ2-3, with 7 bases fitting TRBD2. The CDR3 runs 16 residues. V was pared by 9 bases and J by 5 bases, with 17 bases of the junction left unmatched. From germline, CDR1 is SGHVS and CDR2 FQNEAQ. CDR3 sequence reads: CASAVAGVAMGDTQYF. The CDR3 DNA reads as TGTGCCAGTGCGGTAGCGGGTGTCGCCATGGGAGATACGCAGTATTTT.

The chain couples TRBV5-1 to TRBJ2-3; TRBD2 matches 8 bases. Germline V CDR1 and CDR2: SGHRS, YFSETQ. With V trimmed by 1 base and J by 4 bases, 5 bases remained unmatched. The CDR3 is made up of 15 amino acids. The CDR3 region has the DNA TGCGCCAGCAGCTTGATCGGGACTAGGGCAGATACGCAGTATTTT. As protein: CASSLIGTRADTQYF.